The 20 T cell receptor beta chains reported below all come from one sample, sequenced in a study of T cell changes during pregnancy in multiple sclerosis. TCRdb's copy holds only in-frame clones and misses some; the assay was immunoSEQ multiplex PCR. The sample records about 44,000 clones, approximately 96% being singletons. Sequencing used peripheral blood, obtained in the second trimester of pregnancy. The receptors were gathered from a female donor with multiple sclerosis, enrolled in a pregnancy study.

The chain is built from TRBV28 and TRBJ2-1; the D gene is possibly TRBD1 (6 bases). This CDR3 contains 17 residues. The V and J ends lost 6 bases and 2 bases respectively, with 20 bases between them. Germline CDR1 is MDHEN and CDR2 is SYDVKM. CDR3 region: CASSSRTGRNPYNEQFF. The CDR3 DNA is TGTGCCAGCAGCTCCCGCACAGGGCGAAATCCCTACAATGAGCAGTTCTTC.

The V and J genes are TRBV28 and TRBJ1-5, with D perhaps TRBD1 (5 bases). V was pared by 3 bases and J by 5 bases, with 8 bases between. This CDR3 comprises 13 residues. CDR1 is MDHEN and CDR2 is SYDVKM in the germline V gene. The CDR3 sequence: CASSLSGYQPQHF. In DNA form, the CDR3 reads TGTGCCAGCAGTTTGTCAGGGTATCAGCCCCAGCATTTT.

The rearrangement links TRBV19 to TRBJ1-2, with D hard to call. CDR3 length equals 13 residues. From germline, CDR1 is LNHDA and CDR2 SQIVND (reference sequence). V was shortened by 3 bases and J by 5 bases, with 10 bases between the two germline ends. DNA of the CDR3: TGTGCCAGTAGTATTGGTGCAGAATATGGCTACACCTTC. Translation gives CASSIGAEYGYTF.

CDR3 amino acids: CASKIGQGVPDTQYF. In DNA, the CDR3 is TGTGCCAGTAAAATCGGACAGGGGGTGCCAGATACGCAGTATTTT. The chain joins TRBV19 to TRBJ2-3; 10 positions match TRBD1. The trim removed 7 bases at V and 4 bases at J, leaving 8 bases unmatched. Germline lookup yields CDR1 LNHDA and CDR2 SQIVND (reference sequence). The CDR3 contains 15 residues.

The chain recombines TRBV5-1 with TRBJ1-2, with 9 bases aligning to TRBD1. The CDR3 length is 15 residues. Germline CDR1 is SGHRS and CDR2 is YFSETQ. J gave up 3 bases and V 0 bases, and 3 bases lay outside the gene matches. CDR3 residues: CASSLVTGGDYGYTF. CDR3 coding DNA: TGCGCCAGCAGCTTGGTGACAGGGGGGGACTATGGCTACACCTTC.

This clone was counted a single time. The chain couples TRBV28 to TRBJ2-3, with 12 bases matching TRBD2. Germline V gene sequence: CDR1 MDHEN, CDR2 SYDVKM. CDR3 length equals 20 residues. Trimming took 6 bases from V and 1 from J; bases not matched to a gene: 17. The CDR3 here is CASSYLGRLAGAVGTDTQYF. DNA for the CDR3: TGTGCCAGCAGCTACCTTGGGAGACTAGCGGGAGCTGTCGGCACAGATACGCAGTATTTT.

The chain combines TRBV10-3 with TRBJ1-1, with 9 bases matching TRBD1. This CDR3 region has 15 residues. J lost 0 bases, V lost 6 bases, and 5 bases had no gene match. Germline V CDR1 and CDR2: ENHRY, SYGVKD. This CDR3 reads CAIRMTGGLNTEAFF. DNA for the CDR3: TGTGCCATCAGGATGACAGGGGGGCTGAACACTGAAGCTTTCTTT.

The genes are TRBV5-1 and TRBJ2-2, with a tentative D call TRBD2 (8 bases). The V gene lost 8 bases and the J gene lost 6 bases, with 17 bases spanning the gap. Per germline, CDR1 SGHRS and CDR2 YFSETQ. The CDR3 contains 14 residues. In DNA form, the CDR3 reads TGCGCCAGTAATCCGGGAGGGGGCTCCGGGGAGCTGTTTTTT. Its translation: CASNPGGGSGELFF.

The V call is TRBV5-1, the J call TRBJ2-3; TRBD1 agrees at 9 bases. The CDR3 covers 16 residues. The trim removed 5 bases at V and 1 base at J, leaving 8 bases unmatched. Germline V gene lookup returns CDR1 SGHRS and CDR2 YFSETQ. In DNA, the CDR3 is TGCGCCAGCAGGTTACAGGGGGCGCTTGGCACAGATACGCAGTATTTT. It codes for CASRLQGALGTDTQYF.

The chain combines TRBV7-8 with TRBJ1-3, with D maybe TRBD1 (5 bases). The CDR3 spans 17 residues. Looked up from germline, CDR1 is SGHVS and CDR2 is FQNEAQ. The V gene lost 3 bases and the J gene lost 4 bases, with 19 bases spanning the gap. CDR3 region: CASSFEAGGGFGNTIYF. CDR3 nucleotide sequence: TGTGCCAGCAGCTTCGAAGCTGGGGGAGGGTTCGGAAACACCATATATTTT.

The CDR3 reads CASSRRTSGGGDTQYF. DNA of the CDR3: TGTGCCAGTAGTAGGCGGACTAGCGGGGGTGGAGATACGCAGTATTTT. The chain uses TRBV19 and TRBJ2-3; TRBD2 aligns across 13 bases. The CDR3 spans 16 residues. V lost 4 bases and J lost 5; bases outside the gene matches: 6. Germline CDR1 reads LNHDA; CDR2 reads SQIVND (reference sequence). Drawing the rest from reference TRBV19 and TRBJ2-3, the complete variable domain is DGGITQSPKYLFRKEGQNVTLSCEQNLNHDAMYWYRQDPGQGLRLIYYSQIVNDFQKGDIAEGYSVSREKKESFPLTVTSAQKNPTAFYLCASSRRTSGGGDTQYFGPGTRLTVL.

CDR3 loop: CSVDNGDRVVGTNEKLFF. The CDR3 nucleotides are TGCAGCGTTGATAATGGGGACAGGGTGGTTGGAACTAATGAAAAACTGTTTTTT. The genes are TRBV29-1 and TRBJ1-4; 9 bases agree with TRBD1. The germline V gene encodes CDR1 SQVTM and CDR2 ANQGSEA. V dropped 3 bases and J dropped 1; count of bases not matched to a gene: 12. The CDR3 loop spans 18 amino acids. Filled out from reference TRBV29-1 and TRBJ1-4, the complete variable domain reads SAVISQKPSRDICQRGTSLTIQCQVDSQVTMMFWYRQQPGQSLTLIATANQGSEATYESGFVIDKFPISRPNLTFSTLTVSNMSPEDSSIYLCSVDNGDRVVGTNEKLFFGSGTQLSVL.

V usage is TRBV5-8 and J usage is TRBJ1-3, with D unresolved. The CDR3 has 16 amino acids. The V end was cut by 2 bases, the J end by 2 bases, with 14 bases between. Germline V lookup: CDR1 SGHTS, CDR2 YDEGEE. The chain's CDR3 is CASSLIGGNTGNTIYF. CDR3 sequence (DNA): TGTGCCAGCAGCTTAATTGGAGGGAACACTGGAAACACCATATATTTT.

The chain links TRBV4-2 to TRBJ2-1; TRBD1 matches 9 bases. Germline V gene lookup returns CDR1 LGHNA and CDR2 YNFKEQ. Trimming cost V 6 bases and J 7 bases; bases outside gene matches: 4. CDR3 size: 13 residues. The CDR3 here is CASSSGQGNEQFF. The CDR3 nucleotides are TGTGCCAGCAGTTCCGGACAGGGGAATGAGCAGTTCTTC.

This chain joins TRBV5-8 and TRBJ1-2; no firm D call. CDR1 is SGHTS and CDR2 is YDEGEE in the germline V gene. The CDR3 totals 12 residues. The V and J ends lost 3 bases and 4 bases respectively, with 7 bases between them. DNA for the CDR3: TGTGCCAGCAGCTCGTCGGGCTATGGCTACACCTTC. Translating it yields CASSSSGYGYTF.

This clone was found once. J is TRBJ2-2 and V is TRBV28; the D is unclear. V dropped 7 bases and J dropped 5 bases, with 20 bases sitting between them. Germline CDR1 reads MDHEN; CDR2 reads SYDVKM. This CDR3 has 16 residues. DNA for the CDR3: TGTGCCAGCATAGATTCCCTATCGCTGACAACCGGGGAGCTGTTTTTT. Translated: CASIDSLSLTTGELFF.

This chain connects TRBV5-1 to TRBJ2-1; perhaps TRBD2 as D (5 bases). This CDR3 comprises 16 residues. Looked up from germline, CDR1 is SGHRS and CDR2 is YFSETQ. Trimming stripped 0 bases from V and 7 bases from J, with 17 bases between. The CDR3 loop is CASSLASGSLGNEQFF. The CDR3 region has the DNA TGCGCCAGCAGCTTGGCGTCGGGGAGTTTGGGGAATGAGCAGTTCTTC.

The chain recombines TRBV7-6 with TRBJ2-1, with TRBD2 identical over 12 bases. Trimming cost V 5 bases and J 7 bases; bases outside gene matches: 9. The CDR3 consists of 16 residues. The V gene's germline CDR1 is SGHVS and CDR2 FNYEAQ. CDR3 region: CASSPIDGLAGNEQFF. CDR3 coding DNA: TGTGCCAGCAGCCCCATCGACGGACTAGCGGGGAATGAGCAGTTCTTC.

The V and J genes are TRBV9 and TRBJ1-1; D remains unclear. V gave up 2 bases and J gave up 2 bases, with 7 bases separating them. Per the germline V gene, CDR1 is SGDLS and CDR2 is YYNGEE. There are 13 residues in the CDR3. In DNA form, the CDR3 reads TGTGCCAGCAGCGTCACAGACAACACTGAAGCTTTCTTT. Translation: CASSVTDNTEAFF.

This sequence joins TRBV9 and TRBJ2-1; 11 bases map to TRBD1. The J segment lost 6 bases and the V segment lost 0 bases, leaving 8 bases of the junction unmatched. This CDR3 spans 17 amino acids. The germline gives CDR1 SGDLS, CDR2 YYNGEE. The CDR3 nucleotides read TGTGCCAGCAGCGTAGTTGGGGACAGGGGGATTATCAATGAGCAGTTCTTC. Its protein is CASSVVGDRGIINEQFF.